This T cell receptor (beta chain) emerged from a study of preoperative IRX-2 immunotherapy in early breast cancer. This clone was seen only a few times. This sample's treatment: preoperative locoregional IRX-2 cytokine immunotherapy. The repertoire was sequenced with immunoSEQ multiplex PCR; TCRdb's copy has only in-frame clones and lacks some. Among about 5,600 clones listed, about 61% were seen once. The input for sequencing was tumor tissue, taken before IRX-2 immunotherapy. This sequence was found in a human donor with breast cancer.

Here the CDR3 reads CASSQYRQGRETQYF. DNA of the CDR3: TGTGCCAGCAGCCAATACCGACAGGGGAGGGAGACCCAGTACTTC. The chain links TRBV14 to TRBJ2-5; TRBD1 matches 8 bases. This CDR3 is 15 amino acids long. Germline CDR1 reads SGHDN; CDR2 reads FVKESK. Unmatched junction bases numbered 7, after V lost 2 bases and J lost 5 bases. Full variable domain (rest looked up from reference TRBV14 and TRBJ2-5): EAGVTQFPSHSVIEKGQTVTLRCDPISGHDNLYWYRRVMGKEIKFLLHFVKESKQDESGMPNNRFLAERTGGTYSTLKVQPAELEDSGVYFCASSQYRQGRETQYFGPGTRLLVL.